This is a list of T cell receptor beta chains from one sample in a study of T cells in Graves' hyperthyroidism and ophthalmopathy. A single record per CDR3 protein comes from TCRdb applying MiXCR to the multiplex PCR reads. The sample contains roughly 740,000 distinct CDR3 sequences, about 15% of which appear only once. The material sequenced was blood. The receptors come from a man younger than 35 with Graves' hyperthyroidism. Each CDR3 is given with its conserved first and last residue. Each record gives: clone size, V gene, D gene, J gene, CDR3 DNA, CDR3 protein. A D gene is named only where the DNA matches it firmly. Clone size is not always given. Where it is, it says once, few, many or a class for expanded clones.

size: NA; V: TRBV28; D: NA; J: TRBJ2-5; DNA: TGTGCCAGCAGTTTCCAACAAAAAGAGACCCAGTACTTC; CDR3: CASSFQQKETQYF
size: few; V: TRBV13; D: NA; J: TRBJ2-1; DNA: TGTGCCAGCAGCTTAGGGTCCTACTACAATGAGCAGTTCTTC; CDR3: CASSLGSYYNEQFF
size: many; V: TRBV2; D: NA; J: TRBJ2-3; DNA: TGTGCCACCGGACAGCTTACTTCCACAGATACGCAGTATTTT; CDR3: CATGQLTSTDTQYF
size: many; V: TRBV9; D: NA; J: TRBJ2-7; DNA: TGTGCCAGCAGCAGCGAGGCCTCCTCCTACGAGCAGTACTTC; CDR3: CASSSEASSYEQYF
size: few; V: TRBV7-9; D: NA; J: TRBJ1-4; DNA: TGTGCCAGCAGCCCGGGACCGCAGGTTTTTAATGAAAAACTGTTTTTT; CDR3: CASSPGPQVFNEKLFF
size: NA; V: TRBV9; D: TRBD2; J: TRBJ2-2; DNA: TGTGCCAGCAGCGTGGACGGGAGGGCGAACACCGGGGAGCTGTTTTTT; CDR3: CASSVDGRANTGELFF
size: few; V: TRBV20-1; D: NA; J: TRBJ1-2; DNA: TGCAGTGCTAAGGACAGTCTTAACTATGGCTACACCTTC; CDR3: CSAKDSLNYGYTF
size: NA; V: TRBV20-1; D: NA; J: TRBJ1-1; DNA: TGCAGTGCTAGGGGGCCAGATGTGGGGGGCGCAGCGGCTTTCTTT; CDR3: CSARGPDVGGAAAFF
size: NA; V: TRBV9; D: NA; J: TRBJ2-1; DNA: TGTGCCAGCGGCGTGTCCGGGGGCCTGGGGAATGAGCAGTTCTTC; CDR3: CASGVSGGLGNEQFF
size: many; V: TRBV10-3; D: NA; J: TRBJ1-1; DNA: TGTGCCATCAAAGGACAGATTGGAGACACTGAAGCTTTCTTT; CDR3: CAIKGQIGDTEAFF
size: few; V: TRBV2; D: TRBD1; J: TRBJ1-2; DNA: TGTGCCAGCAGTGACCCGACAGGGGGCGAAGGCTACACCTTC; CDR3: CASSDPTGGEGYTF
size: NA; V: TRBV27; D: NA; J: TRBJ1-4; DNA: TGTGCCAGCAGTTCCCAGGGCCTAGAAAAACTGTTTTTT; CDR3: CASSSQGLEKLFF
size: NA; V: TRBV18; D: NA; J: TRBJ1-2; DNA: TGTGCCAGCCACGTCCCGGGACTACTGGAGACCTTC; CDR3: CASHVPGLLETF
size: NA; V: TRBV24-1; D: TRBD2; J: TRBJ2-3; DNA: TGTGCCACCAGCATAGCGGGAGGGCCGGCAGATACGCAGTATTTT; CDR3: CATSIAGGPADTQYF
size: many; V: TRBV20-1; D: NA; J: TRBJ1-1; DNA: TGCAGTGCTAGAGAGGGCCAGAACACTGAAGCTTTCTTT; CDR3: CSAREGQNTEAFF
size: many; V: TRBV30; D: NA; J: TRBJ1-3; DNA: TGTGCCTGGAGGAGGACAGCTGGAAACACCATATATTTT; CDR3: CAWRRTAGNTIYF
size: few; V: TRBV5-1; D: TRBD2; J: TRBJ2-7; DNA: TGCGCCAGCCGGGAGGAGGGCCGGTGGAACGAGCAGTACTTC; CDR3: CASREEGRWNEQYF
size: few; V: TRBV10-3; D: TRBD2; J: TRBJ2-2; DNA: TGTGCCATCAGTGCAATCGCTAGCGGGAGAGGCACCGGGGAGCTGTTTTTT; CDR3: CAISAIASGRGTGELFF
size: many; V: TRBV28; D: TRBD2; J: TRBJ2-1; DNA: TGTGCCAGCAGCAACAGCGGGAGCAGATACAATGAGCAGTTCTTC; CDR3: CASSNSGSRYNEQFF
size: few; V: TRBV4-2; D: NA; J: TRBJ2-7; DNA: TGTGCCAGCAGCCAAGTGGGATCGGAGACCGAGCAGTACTTC; CDR3: CASSQVGSETEQYF
size: NA; V: TRBV13; D: TRBD1; J: TRBJ2-5; DNA: TGTGCCAGCAGCTTAGACAGGGGGAAGACCCAGTACTTC; CDR3: CASSLDRGKTQYF
size: many; V: TRBV28; D: NA; J: TRBJ1-1; DNA: TGTGCCAGCAGTCCCCCCCGGGCCGAAGCTTTCTTT; CDR3: CASSPPRAEAFF
size: NA; V: TRBV2; D: TRBD2; J: TRBJ2-1; DNA: TGTGCCAGCAGTGAATGGGCCGGGGGGTCCAATGAGCAGTTCTTC; CDR3: CASSEWAGGSNEQFF
size: NA; V: TRBV20-1; D: TRBD1; J: TRBJ1-6; DNA: TGCAGTGCGGAAGGGGGCGTAAATTCACCCCTCCACTTT; CDR3: CSAEGGVNSPLHF
size: many; V: TRBV12-3/TRBV12-4; D: NA; J: TRBJ1-5; DNA: TGTGCCAGCAGTTTATCGCAGGGTAGCCATCAGCCCCAGCATTTT; CDR3: CASSLSQGSHQPQHF
size: many; V: TRBV2; D: NA; J: TRBJ1-5; DNA: TGTGCCAGCAGTTTCGTGGGAGACAATCAGCCCCAGCATTTT; CDR3: CASSFVGDNQPQHF
size: NA; V: TRBV9; D: NA; J: TRBJ2-7; DNA: TGTGCCAGCAGCGCTGCCGGAACCCCTTCCTACGAGCAGTACTTC; CDR3: CASSAAGTPSYEQYF
size: many; V: TRBV12-3/TRBV12-4; D: NA; J: TRBJ2-4; DNA: TGTGCCAGCAGTTTAGTGGGGGAAAACATTCAGTACTTC; CDR3: CASSLVGENIQYF
size: many; V: TRBV7-2; D: TRBD2; J: TRBJ2-7; DNA: TGTGCCAGCAGCTACCGGACTAGCGGGAGGGCCGTGAGGTACGAGCAGTACTTC; CDR3: CASSYRTSGRAVRYEQYF
size: NA; V: TRBV7-8; D: NA; J: TRBJ2-4; DNA: TGTGCCAGCAGCTTAGTTGTTGGGGACATTCAGTACTTC; CDR3: CASSLVVGDIQYF
size: NA; V: TRBV6-1; D: NA; J: TRBJ1-2; DNA: TGTGCCAGCAATTACGGGGCTTGGAGAAATTATGGCTACACCTTC; CDR3: CASNYGAWRNYGYTF
size: NA; V: TRBV10-3; D: NA; J: TRBJ2-2; DNA: TGTGCCACAAAGGGAAGTTTAGCGAACACCGGGGAGCTGTTTTTT; CDR3: CATKGSLANTGELFF
size: many; V: TRBV2; D: TRBD1; J: TRBJ1-2; DNA: TGTGCCAGCAGTGGGAGACAGGGGGCGGTTGGCTACACCTTC; CDR3: CASSGRQGAVGYTF
size: many; V: TRBV10-3; D: TRBD1; J: TRBJ1-5; DNA: TGTGCCATCAGGGCAGGGGGCGCGGATCAGCCCCAGCATTTT; CDR3: CAIRAGGADQPQHF
size: NA; V: TRBV5-1; D: NA; J: TRBJ2-2; DNA: TGCGCCAGCAGCTTGAATCCGGGAGTCGACACCGGGGAGCTGTTTTTT; CDR3: CASSLNPGVDTGELFF
size: NA; V: TRBV14; D: TRBD2; J: TRBJ2-1; DNA: TGTGCCAGCAGCCAAAGGCCTAGCGGGAGGGCTGGTGAGCAGTTCTTC; CDR3: CASSQRPSGRAGEQFF
size: few; V: TRBV6-1; D: NA; J: TRBJ2-7; DNA: TGTGCCAGCAGGGCCCTTTGGGTAGCGTACTTC; CDR3: CASRALWVAYF
size: few; V: TRBV9; D: NA; J: TRBJ2-7; DNA: TGTGCCAGCAGCGTAGGAGAGACGGGAACCTACGAGCAGTACTTC; CDR3: CASSVGETGTYEQYF
size: NA; V: TRBV6-1; D: TRBD1; J: TRBJ2-1; DNA: TGTGCCAGCAGTCCGGGGACAGGGGGCTTCTACAATGAGCAGTTCTTC; CDR3: CASSPGTGGFYNEQFF
size: NA; V: TRBV29-1; D: TRBD1; J: TRBJ2-5; DNA: TGCAGCGCCTCCGGGACAGGGCAAGAGACCCAGTACTTC; CDR3: CSASGTGQETQYF
size: NA; V: TRBV5-1; D: TRBD2; J: TRBJ2-1; DNA: TGCGCCAGCAGCCTCACCGGGACTATGTTCTTC; CDR3: CASSLTGTMFF